These 9 T cell receptor beta chains were all obtained from the same sample, sequenced in a study of Tregs in tolerant kidney transplant recipients (dated by TCRdb to between 2018 and 2020). The time point label here, explained by the study, means: blood sample drawn before combined kidney and bone marrow transplant. The method was the immunoSEQ multiplex PCR assay. TCRdb took this table from immuneACCESS and kept in-frame rearrangements with V and J called. Such tables lack part of the clones; where checked against another copy, unresolved V genes explain under half of the gap, and the rest is unexplained. The sample table contains over 85,000 clones; only one count was recorded for 80% to 95% of them. The ten biggest clones cover approximately 0.5% of the sample. The source material was CD4+ T cells from blood, sampled before the transplant. The receptors were sampled from a human donor who received a combined kidney and bone marrow transplant.

The rearrangement uses TRBV27 and TRBJ1-6, with D maybe TRBD1 (6 bases). Germline loops: CDR1 MNHEY, CDR2 SMNVEV (reference sequence). V lost 6 bases, J lost 8 bases, and 20 bases lay in between. The CDR3 extends over 16 amino acids. CDR3 sequence reads: CASSPLKGQGHSPLHF. CDR3 in DNA: TGTGCCAGCAGCCCCCTTAAGGGGCAGGGGCATTCACCCCTCCACTTT.

The chain carries TRBV6-6 and TRBJ2-7; TRBD2 might be the D (6 bases). With 5 bases removed from V and 0 bases from J, the gap between germline ends came to 11 bases. The CDR3 has 14 amino acids. Germline V gives CDR1 MNHNY, CDR2 SVGAGI (reference sequence). The CDR3, as DNA: TGTGCCAGCAGTAGCGGGCCGAGCTCCTACGAGCAGTACTTC. Translating gives CASSSGPSSYEQYF.

Details on this clone: A read error may produce the germline difference seen at one junction end. This chain uses TRBV5-6 with TRBJ1-6; unclear D gene. This CDR3 region has 15 residues. Germline assignment: CDR1 SGHDT and CDR2 YYEEEE. The CDR3 reads CASSSLLYPNSPPHF. DNA of the CDR3: TGTGCCAGCAGCTCACTACTATACCCAAATTCACCCCCCCACTTT.

This sequence joins TRBV7-2 and TRBJ2-1, with TRBD1 matching over 10 bases. Germline lookup yields CDR1 SGHTA and CDR2 FQGNSA. The length of the CDR3 is 15 residues. V was clipped by 3 bases and J by 5 bases; unmatched bases: 4. The CDR3 protein is CASSFRTGGNNEQFF. The CDR3 DNA is TGTGCCAGCAGCTTCAGGACAGGGGGGAACAATGAGCAGTTCTTC.

The V gene is TRBV10-3, the J gene TRBJ1-2, with D unclear. V shed 4 bases and J shed 4 bases, with 10 bases lying between them. The length of the CDR3 is 13 residues. In germline, CDR1 is ENHRY, CDR2 SYGVKD. CDR3 coding DNA: TGTGCCATCAGTGTTCCAGATGCCTATGGCTACACCTTC. Translated, it gives CAISVPDAYGYTF.

The chain combines TRBV7-2 with TRBJ2-3, with D unclear. V lost 1 base and J 5 bases, leaving 10 bases between the germline ends. Germline-derived CDR1 and CDR2 are SGHTA and FQGNSA. CDR3 length equals 14 residues. CDR3 bases: TGTGCCAGCAGCTTAGGCAGGCTTGAAGATACGCAGTATTTT. It yields the protein CASSLGRLEDTQYF. Together with reference TRBV7-2 and TRBJ2-3, the CDR3 gives the full variable domain: GAGVSQSPSNKVTEKGKDVELRCDPISGHTALYWYRQSLGQGLEFLIYFQGNSAPDKSGLPSDRFSAERTGGSVSTLTIQRTQQEDSAVYLCASSLGRLEDTQYFGPGTRLTVL.

With regard to this clone: The sample has other DNA sequences that encode this CDR3 too. V is TRBV5-6 and J is TRBJ1-6; possible D gene TRBD1, 6 bases. CDR1 SGHDT and CDR2 YYEEEE come from the germline V gene. V lost 4 bases, J lost 9 bases, and 20 bases lay in between. This CDR3 comprises 16 residues. The CDR3 DNA is TGTGCCAGCAGCCCGATGACAGGTTTTGGTATTTCACCCCTCCACTTT. Translation gives CASSPMTGFGISPLHF.

The chain couples TRBV6-1 to TRBJ1-5, with 9 bases lining up with TRBD1. Trimming at V came to 3 bases and at J to 2 bases, leaving 8 bases not matched to a gene. The CDR3 is 17 amino acids. CDR1 MNHNS and CDR2 SASEGT come from the germline V gene. The CDR3 is CASSDPPGQGRNQPQHF. CDR3 coding DNA: TGTGCCAGCAGTGATCCTCCGGGACAGGGACGCAATCAGCCCCAGCATTTT.

V gene TRBV4-3 combines with J gene TRBJ2-3; 9 positions match TRBD2. CDR3 length: 17 amino acids. The V gene end was trimmed by 2 bases and the J gene end by 5 bases; junction bases not matched to a gene: 11. Per germline, CDR1 LGHNA and CDR2 YSLEER. CDR3: CASSQSHGISGGDTQYF. The CDR3 bases are TGCGCCAGCAGCCAATCCCATGGGATTAGCGGGGGAGATACGCAGTATTTT.